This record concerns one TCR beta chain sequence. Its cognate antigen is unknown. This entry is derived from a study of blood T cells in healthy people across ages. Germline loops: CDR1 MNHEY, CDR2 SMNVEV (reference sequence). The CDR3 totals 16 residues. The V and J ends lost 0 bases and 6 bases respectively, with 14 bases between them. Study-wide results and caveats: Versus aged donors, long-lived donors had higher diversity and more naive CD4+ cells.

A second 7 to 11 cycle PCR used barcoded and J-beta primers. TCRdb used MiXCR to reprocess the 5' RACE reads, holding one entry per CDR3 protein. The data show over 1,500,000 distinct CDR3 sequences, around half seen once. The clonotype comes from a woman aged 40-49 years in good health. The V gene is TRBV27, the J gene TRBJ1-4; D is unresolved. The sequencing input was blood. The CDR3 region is CASSLSSGYGHEKLFF. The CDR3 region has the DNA TGTGCCAGCAGTTTATCTTCGGGGTACGGACATGAAAAACTGTTTTTT.